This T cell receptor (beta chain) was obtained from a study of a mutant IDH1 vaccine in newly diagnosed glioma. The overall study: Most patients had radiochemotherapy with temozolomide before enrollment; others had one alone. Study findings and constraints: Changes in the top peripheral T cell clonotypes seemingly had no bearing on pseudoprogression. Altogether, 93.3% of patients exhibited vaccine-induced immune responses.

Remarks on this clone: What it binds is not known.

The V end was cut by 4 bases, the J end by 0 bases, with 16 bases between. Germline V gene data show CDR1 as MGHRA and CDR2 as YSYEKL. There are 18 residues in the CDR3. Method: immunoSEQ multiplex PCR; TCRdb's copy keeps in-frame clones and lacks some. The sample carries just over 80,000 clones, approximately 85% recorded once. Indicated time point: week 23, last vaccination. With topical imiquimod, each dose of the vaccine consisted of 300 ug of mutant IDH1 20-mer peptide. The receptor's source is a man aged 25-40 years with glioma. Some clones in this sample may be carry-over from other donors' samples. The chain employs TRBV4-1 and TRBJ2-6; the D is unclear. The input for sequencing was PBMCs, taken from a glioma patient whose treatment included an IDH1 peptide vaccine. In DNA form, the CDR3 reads TGCGCCAGCAGCCGGGCCCCGGGCACGAGCTCTGGGGCCAACGTCCTGACTTTC. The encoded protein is CASSRAPGTSSGANVLTF.